The present T cell receptor beta chain was sequenced within a study of PD-1 blockade in mismatch repair-deficient tumors (dated by TCRdb to about 2017). Some background on the complete study: The trial enrolled 86 consecutive patients with 12 mismatch repair-deficient cancer types between late 2013 and 2016, all previously treated and progressing. Tumor-associated T cell clones in the peripheral blood of patients responding to PD-1 blockade were tracked using deep sequencing of TCR CDR3 regions. Summary of the overall study and its limitations: Rapid expansion after pembrolizumab followed by contraction, generally before radiologic responses, was shown by tumor-resident clones, which were often undetectable in blood before treatment.

Library construction relied on the immunoSEQ multiplex PCR assay. TCRdb stores this immuneACCESS table with in-frame sequences only. Part of the clones is absent; in the studies checked, under half of the shortfall reflects unresolved V genes, and no reason is known for the rest. In this sample the table shows about 79,000 clones, 80% to 90% of which occur a single time. Of the sample, around 5.5% falls within the top ten clones. In regard to this clone: The antigen it binds to is not known. One base away there is no much larger clone; base qualities are not given.

For this chain, trimming is 5 bases at the V end and 2 bases at the J end, and the number of junction bases without a gene match is 3. According to the germline V gene, CDR1 reads MDHEN and CDR2 reads SYDVKM. Counted from cysteine to phenylalanine, this CDR3 has 16 amino acids. Just the 48-base CDR3 DNA is kept, in frame starting at base 1. Mismatch repair deficiency in every enrolled patient was established by polymerase chain reaction or immunohistochemistry. TCR sequencing was performed for a few patients who responded to pembrolizumab therapy. In the phase II trial, pembrolizumab PD-1 blockade was tested prospectively in advanced mismatch repair-deficient cancers, no matter which tissue of origin the cancers came from. Peripheral blood T cell samples were gathered serially, both before PD-1 blockade started and at multiple time points afterward. The timing of each blood sample was reported as weeks after the first dose of pembrolizumab.

The sequence links TRBV28 to TRBJ2-3; 14 of the junction bases match TRBD2. The source material was peripheral blood, sampled 44 weeks after starting pembrolizumab. This TCR was recovered from an adult with mismatch repair-deficient cancer. The DNA reads as follows: TGTGCCAGCAGTCAGACTAGCGGGAGGGTCACAGATACGCAGTATTTT. Translated, this is CASSQTSGRVTDTQYF.